This T cell receptor beta chain comes out of a study of T cells in Graves' hyperthyroidism and ophthalmopathy (dated by TCRdb to between 2018 and 2020). About the full investigation: Peripheral blood was sampled at the time of initial diagnosis, prior to any treatment. A discovery cohort of about a hundred patients, approximately 45 with Graves' ophthalmopathy and 55 to 60 with stable Graves' hyperthyroidism, was used to find distinguishing TCR V-J signatures. Whether ophthalmopathy could be predicted prospectively was tested in an independent validation cohort made up of roughly 20 hyperthyroidism patients plus 17 patients who later progressed to ophthalmopathy. The 100 or so discovery patients were divided at random into training and test sets in a 7:3 ratio. The study also compared thyroid tissue and blood T-cell repertoires from a handful of Graves' hyperthyroidism patients. After blood sampling, hyperthyroidism patients were treated with methimazole at a starting dose of 30 mg daily, and ophthalmopathy patients were treated with high-dose intravenous methylprednisolone. The paper reports TCR Vbeta CDR3 sequencing of 140 or so peripheral blood samples: approximately 41 ophthalmopathy, fewer than 80 hyperthyroidism and around 17 progressor patients. General findings and caveats noted by the study authors: In validation, progression to ophthalmopathy was predicted by the model with nearly 71% sensitivity and around 76% specificity, a median of around 5.9 months before onset. A model built on a 13 V-J signature distinguished ophthalmopathy from stable hyperthyroidism, reaching 85% to 90% sensitivity and about 81% specificity in cross-validation and 80%/75% in testing. No statistical method was used to fix the sample size in advance, and group allocation was not hidden from the investigators. Most expanded thyroid clonotypes (frequency above 0.001) were also detected in blood, suggesting blood repertoires may reflect thyroid immune responses.

Relative to germline, V is 2 bases shorter and J is 5 bases shorter, with 9 bases between their ends. From cysteine to phenylalanine, the CDR3 is 14 amino acids long. The only DNA kept is the CDR3, 42 bases in frame from the first base. CDR1 and CDR2, per the germline V gene (reference sequence), are LNHDA and SQIVND. For this clonotype: No antigen is known for it. Base qualities were left out, and no much larger clone turns up one base away.

The TCR beta CDR3 regions were amplified from RNA transcripts. The first round of RT-PCR for the TCR CDR3 was performed with the HTBI primer set and the Qiagen OneStep RT-PCR kit. Libraries were constructed in a second round of multiplex PCR, after which size selection and purification were carried out. Sequencing of the libraries was done on an Illumina HiSeq2000 using paired-end 100 bp reads. In the authors' own workflow: SOAPnuke was used to process the raw data, throwing out any read that contained adapters or uncalled bases, had a mean Phred below 15, or lacked an exact constant-primer or identifier match. COPE v1.2.5 was used to merge the high-quality paired reads, and each unique nucleotide sequence was defined as a clonotype. MiTCR v1.1 was used to align the clonotypes against IMGT TRBV, TRBD and TRBJ reference segments. Only V-J combinations with frequency above 0.0001, covering 99% to 99.2% of repertoires, were analysed. A TCS score was defined as the ratio of F50 (clonal expansion) to E x V (chaos), with BLOSUM62-based TCRdist applied between CDR3 peptides within each V-J. Welch's t-statistics and random forest reduced 500 to 650 V-J features to 10 to 15, which were used in a naive Bayes classifier (R e1071). TCRdb redid the processing of the public reads, applying fastp at Q25 and MiXCR, and retained in-frame beta chains. CDR3 protein sequences are deduplicated, and each keeps its most common genes and DNA. The V and J calls here are based on TCRdb, not the publication. This sample lists 150,000 to 200,000 distinct CDR3 sequences; roughly 10% were detected once. Roughly 23% of the sample comes from the top ten.

Hyperthyroidism patients were newly diagnosed, had a disease duration of under 2 months, and were aged 18 to 65 years. Any patient with an uncontrolled infection, another autoimmune disease, pregnancy or lactation was excluded. Diagnoses relied on clinical symptoms, serum thyroxine and TRAb, thyroid ultrasound and orbital computed tomography. Blood from progressor patients was collected at the time of first diagnosis with hyperthyroidism, before any ophthalmopathy symptoms had appeared. PBMCs were separated from under 11 ml of fresh peripheral blood using Ficoll-Paque density gradient centrifugation. Progressor patients were initially diagnosed with Graves' hyperthyroidism and developed ophthalmopathy during follow-up. Trizol reagent was used to extract total RNA, and RNA quality was then checked on an Agilent 2100 Bioanalyzer.

The sample taken for sequencing was blood. The receptor was isolated from a woman aged 18-29 years with Graves' hyperthyroidism that later progressed to Graves' ophthalmopathy. The chain is made from TRBV19 and TRBJ1-4; the D gene cannot be named for sure. The DNA is as follows: TGTGCCAGTAGTATACGGGAACACAATGAAAAACTGTTTTTT. Its coded protein is CASSIREHNEKLFF.